These T cell receptor beta chains were read from a single sample in a study of T cell responses to AZD1222 COVID-19 vaccine. Sequencing was performed with immunoSEQ multiplex PCR; in TCRdb, only in-frame clones are kept and a portion is missing. The repertoire holds some 180,000 clones, with 85% to 95% as singletons. The source was peripheral blood, collected on day 0 of AZD1222 vaccination. The receptors here all came from an adult in good health. Both conserved end residues are part of each CDR3. The D gene is left open where the match is weak. A clone size is listed for some rows: how often the clone was seen (once, few, many), or a class if it is expanded.

TRBV25-1,NA,NA,TRBJ1-4,15,CASSDRQGYNEKLFF,TGTGCCAGCAGTGATCGTCAGGGGTACAATGAAAAACTGTTTTTT
TRBV4-2,NA,NA,TRBJ1-4,15,CASALGGVDNEKLFF,TGTGCCAGCGCGCTGGGGGGCGTAGATAATGAAAAACTGTTTTTT
TRBV11-3,NA,NA,TRBJ1-1,14,CASSLGTANTEAFF,TGTGCCAGCAGCTTAGGGACAGCGAACACTGAAGCTTTCTTT
TRBV19,NA,NA,TRBJ1-5,15,CASSMAGGGGQPQHF,TGTGCCAGTAGTATGGCAGGCGGGGGAGGTCAGCCCCAGCATTTT
TRBV7-9,NA,NA,TRBJ2-1,13,CASSPAPRGQRFF,TGTGCCAGCAGCCCAGCCCCCCGAGGCCAGCGGTTCTTC
TRBV10-3,TRBD1,few,TRBJ1-2,12,CATAWDSYGYTF,TGTGCCACCGCGTGGGACAGCTATGGCTACACCTTC
TRBV12-3/TRBV12-4,NA,NA,TRBJ1-5,13,CASSLEAVQPQHF,TGTGCCAGCAGTTTAGAAGCTGTTCAGCCCCAGCATTTT
TRBV2,NA,NA,TRBJ1-4,14,CASSTGTTNEKLFF,TGTGCCAGCAGTACCGGGACTACTAATGAAAAACTGTTTTTT
TRBV28,TRBD2,NA,TRBJ2-1,14,CASRLGTSVNEQFF,TGTGCCAGCAGACTCGGGACTAGCGTGAATGAGCAGTTCTTC
TRBV27,TRBD1,NA,TRBJ2-7,17,CASSSGAGTAINYEQYF,TGTGCCAGCAGTTCAGGGGCAGGGACAGCAATCAACTACGAGCAGTACTTC
TRBV3-1/TRBV3-2,NA,once,TRBJ1-3,14,CASSQEGGLYTIYF,TGTGCCAGCAGCCAAGAGGGTGGCCTCTACACCATATATTTT
TRBV10-3,NA,NA,TRBJ2-7,13,CAISDPPSREQYF,TGTGCCATCAGTGACCCACCAAGTCGCGAGCAGTACTTC
TRBV12-3/TRBV12-4,NA,NA,TRBJ1-1,13,CASRAGQNTEAFF,TGTGCCAGCAGGGCGGGACAGAACACTGAAGCTTTCTTT
TRBV10-2,NA,NA,TRBJ1-6,16,CASSDIFQGTYSPLHF,TGCGCCAGCAGTGATATTTTCCAGGGGACGTATTCACCCCTCCACTTT
TRBV7-2,TRBD1,few,TRBJ1-2,14,CASSLWTGDNGYTF,TGTGCCAGCAGCCTCTGGACAGGGGATAACGGCTACACCTTC
TRBV7-8,NA,NA,TRBJ1-4,14,CASGASRTNEKLFF,TGTGCCAGCGGGGCCTCCCGCACTAATGAAAAACTGTTTTTT
TRBV15,NA,NA,TRBJ1-5,17,CATSRDRLAGNNQPQHF,TGTGCCACCAGCAGAGATCGGTTAGCAGGGAACAATCAGCCCCAGCATTTT
TRBV18,NA,NA,TRBJ1-3,16,CASSFGPMEGGNTIYF,TGTGCCAGCTCATTTGGACCCATGGAAGGAGGAAACACCATATATTTT
TRBV25-1,TRBD2,once,TRBJ2-1,16,CASSVMTSPGRHEQFF,TGTGCCAGCAGTGTGATGACTAGCCCTGGTCGTCATGAGCAGTTCTTC
TRBV19,TRBD1,NA,TRBJ1-5,14,CASSGTGGDQPQHF,TGTGCCAGTAGCGGGACAGGGGGGGATCAGCCCCAGCATTTT
TRBV2,NA,NA,TRBJ1-1,14,CASTSMGAGTEAFF,TGTGCCAGCACCTCCATGGGGGCTGGTACTGAAGCTTTCTTT
TRBV3-1/TRBV3-2,NA,NA,TRBJ1-6,13,CASSQVEGSPLHF,TGTGCCAGCAGCCAAGTTGAGGGCTCACCCCTCCACTTT
TRBV27,TRBD2,NA,TRBJ2-7,15,CASSFAPGLAYEQYF,TGTGCCAGCAGTTTCGCTCCGGGACTAGCCTACGAGCAGTACTTC
TRBV9,TRBD1,NA,TRBJ1-2,13,CASTQGGGPGYTF,TGTGCCAGCACCCAGGGAGGGGGCCCCGGCTACACTTTC
TRBV10-1,NA,NA,TRBJ1-6,14,CASPDGPYNSPLHF,TGCGCCAGCCCCGATGGACCCTATAATTCACCCCTCCACTTT
TRBV7-6,NA,NA,TRBJ2-7,16,CASSSPDGLDFYEQYF,TGTGCCAGCAGCTCTCCGGACGGCCTTGACTTCTACGAGCAGTACTTC
TRBV6-5,TRBD1,NA,TRBJ2-5,14,CASSRGQTQETQYF,TGTGCCAGCAGTAGGGGGCAGACTCAAGAGACCCAGTACTTC
TRBV5-1,TRBD1,NA,TRBJ1-1,14,CASSPTGGETEAFF,TGCGCCAGCAGCCCTACAGGGGGCGAGACTGAAGCTTTCTTT
TRBV6-2/TRBV6-3,TRBD1,NA,TRBJ1-2,13,CASSDRGNYGYTF,TGTGCCAGCAGTGACAGGGGAAACTATGGCTACACCTTC
TRBV5-6,NA,NA,TRBJ1-5,15,CASSLTLDLNQPQHF,TGTGCCAGCAGCTTGACTCTAGATTTAAATCAGCCCCAGCATTTT
TRBV5-6,NA,NA,TRBJ1-3,14,CASSWGVSGNTIYF,TGTGCCAGCAGTTGGGGGGTCTCTGGAAACACCATATATTTT
TRBV5-5,NA,few,TRBJ2-7,16,CASSVGVRAGSIEQYF,TGTGCCAGCAGCGTAGGGGTAAGGGCGGGATCGATAGAGCAGTACTTC
TRBV11-2,TRBD1,once,TRBJ2-3,15,CASSPPTGHTDTQYF,TGTGCCAGCAGCCCCCCGACAGGGCACACAGATACGCAGTATTTT
TRBV27,NA,NA,TRBJ1-2,16,CASSWSLVPDGNGYTF,TGTGCCAGCAGTTGGTCCCTTGTGCCGGATGGGAATGGCTACACCTTC
TRBV19,TRBD1,NA,TRBJ1-2,14,CASTLTGVIGGYTF,TGTGCCAGTACCCTGACAGGGGTTATCGGTGGCTACACCTTC
TRBV18,NA,NA,TRBJ1-1,13,CASSRHRDTEAFF,TGTGCCAGCTCACGACACAGGGACACTGAAGCTTTCTTT
TRBV29-1,NA,NA,TRBJ1-2,13,CSVERGAGYGYTF,TGCAGCGTTGAGAGAGGGGCTGGCTATGGCTACACCTTC
TRBV6-4,TRBD2,NA,TRBJ2-3,15,CASSPAGGLSDTQYF,TGTGCCAGCAGTCCCGCGGGGGGCCTATCAGATACGCAGTATTTT
TRBV19,NA,NA,TRBJ1-5,16,CASSGEGGISNQPQHF,TGTGCCAGTAGTGGAGAGGGGGGGATTAGCAATCAGCCCCAGCATTTT
TRBV3-1/TRBV3-2,TRBD1,NA,TRBJ1-2,14,CASSQDRTGSLSTF,TGTGCCAGCAGCCAAGATAGGACAGGGAGTCTCTCCACCTTC
TRBV19,TRBD1,NA,TRBJ2-3,15,CASSIEGARKDTQYF,TGTGCCAGTAGTATTGAGGGGGCAAGGAAAGATACGCAGTATTTT
TRBV6-2/TRBV6-3,NA,NA,TRBJ1-3,16,CASSIGQQSSGNTIYF,TGTGCCAGCAGTATCGGACAGCAGAGCTCTGGAAACACCATATATTTT
TRBV6-2/TRBV6-3,TRBD1,NA,TRBJ1-2,12,CASGYYRGGYTF,TGTGCCAGCGGGTACTACAGGGGAGGCTACACCTTC
TRBV4-3,NA,NA,TRBJ1-2,12,CASSQEGRGYTF,TGCGCCAGCAGCCAAGAGGGGCGCGGCTACACCTTC
TRBV11-2,NA,NA,TRBJ1-1,15,CASSLFGMGMAEAFF,TGTGCCAGCAGCTTATTTGGGATGGGTATGGCTGAAGCTTTCTTT
TRBV3-1/TRBV3-2,NA,NA,TRBJ1-2,13,CASSQALGYGYTF,TGTGCCAGCAGCCAAGCCCTAGGCTATGGCTACACCTTC
TRBV10-3,NA,NA,TRBJ2-7,12,CAISEENYEQYF,TGTGCCATCAGTGAGGAAAACTACGAGCAGTACTTC
TRBV13,NA,NA,TRBJ1-4,14,CASSLGGEAEKLFF,TGTGCCAGCAGCTTAGGCGGGGAGGCAGAAAAACTGTTTTTT
TRBV27,NA,NA,TRBJ2-6,22,CASSLRVKLPGTAASGANVLTF,TGTGCCAGCAGTTTAAGGGTTAAACTACCCGGGACCGCCGCCTCTGGGGCCAACGTCCTGACTTTC
TRBV12-3/TRBV12-4,NA,once,TRBJ1-2,13,CASRPAGNYGYTF,TGTGCCAGCAGACCCGCAGGGAACTATGGCTACACCTTC
TRBV6-4,NA,NA,TRBJ1-2,12,CASSNGGYGYTF,TGTGCCAGCAGTAATGGGGGCTATGGCTACACCTTC
TRBV11-3,NA,NA,TRBJ2-1,16,CASSLGGRPYVDEQFF,TGTGCCAGCAGCTTAGGAGGCAGGCCCTACGTGGATGAGCAGTTCTTC
TRBV2,NA,NA,TRBJ1-6,14,CASNSGVPNSPLHF,TGTGCCAGCAACTCAGGAGTTCCTAATTCACCCCTCCACTTT
TRBV6-2/TRBV6-3,NA,NA,TRBJ1-5,14,CASSYPGRNQPQHF,TGTGCCAGCAGTTACCCCGGGCGCAATCAGCCCCAGCATTTT
TRBV7-2,TRBD1,NA,TRBJ1-5,15,CASRSGTDFNQPQHF,TGTGCCAGCAGATCCGGGACAGACTTCAATCAGCCCCAGCATTTT
TRBV18,TRBD1,NA,TRBJ2-1,17,CASSPLRGQGAFNEQFF,TGTGCCAGCTCACCCCTTAGGGGACAGGGAGCTTTCAATGAGCAGTTCTTC
TRBV30,NA,many,TRBJ2-7,12,CAWSVEGSEQYF,TGTGCCTGGAGTGTAGAGGGGAGCGAGCAGTACTTC